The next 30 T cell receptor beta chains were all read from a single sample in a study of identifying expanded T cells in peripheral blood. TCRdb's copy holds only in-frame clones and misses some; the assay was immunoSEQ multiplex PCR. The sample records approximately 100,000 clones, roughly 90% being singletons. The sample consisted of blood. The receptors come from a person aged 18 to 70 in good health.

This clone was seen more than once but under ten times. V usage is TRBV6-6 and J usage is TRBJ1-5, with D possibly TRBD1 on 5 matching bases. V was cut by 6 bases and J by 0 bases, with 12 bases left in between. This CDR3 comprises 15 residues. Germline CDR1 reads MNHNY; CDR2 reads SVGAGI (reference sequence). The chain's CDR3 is CASSSQVSSNQPQHF. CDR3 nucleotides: TGTGCCAGCAGCTCACAGGTATCTAGCAATCAGCCCCAGCATTTT.

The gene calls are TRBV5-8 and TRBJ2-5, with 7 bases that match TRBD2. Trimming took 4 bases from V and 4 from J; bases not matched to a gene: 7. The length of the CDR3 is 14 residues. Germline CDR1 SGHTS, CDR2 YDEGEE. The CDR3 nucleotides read TGTGCCAGCAGCAGGGAGGGCATCCCAGAGACCCAGTACTTC. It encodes CASSREGIPETQYF.

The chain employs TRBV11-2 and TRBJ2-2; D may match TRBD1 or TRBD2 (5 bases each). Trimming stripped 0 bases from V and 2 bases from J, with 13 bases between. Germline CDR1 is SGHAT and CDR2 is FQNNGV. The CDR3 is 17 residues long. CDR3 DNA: TGTGCCAGCAGCTTAGAAGAGGGGAAACCCAACACCGGGGAGCTGTTTTTT. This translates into CASSLEEGKPNTGELFF.

The CDR3 loop reads CASGYAGTPETQYF. CDR3 in DNA: TGTGCTAGTGGCTACGCCGGGACCCCCGAGACCCAGTACTTC. The V and J genes are TRBV12-5 and TRBJ2-5, with D perhaps given as TRBD1 or TRBD2 (5 bases each). V gave up 6 bases and J gave up 5 bases, with 16 bases separating them. This CDR3 comprises 14 residues. CDR1 is LGHNT and CDR2 is FRNRAP in the germline V gene.

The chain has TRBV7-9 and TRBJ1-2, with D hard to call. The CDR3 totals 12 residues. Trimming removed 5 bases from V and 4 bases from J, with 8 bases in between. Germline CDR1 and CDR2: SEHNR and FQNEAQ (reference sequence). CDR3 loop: CASSPWAYGYTF. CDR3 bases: TGTGCCAGCAGCCCTTGGGCCTATGGCTACACCTTC.

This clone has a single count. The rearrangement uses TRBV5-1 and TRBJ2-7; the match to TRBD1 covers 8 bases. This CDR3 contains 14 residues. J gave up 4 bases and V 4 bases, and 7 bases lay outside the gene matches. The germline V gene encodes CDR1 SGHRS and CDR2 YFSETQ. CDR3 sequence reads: CASSRGTGDYEQYF. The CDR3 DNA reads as TGCGCCAGCAGCAGAGGGACAGGAGATTACGAGCAGTACTTC.

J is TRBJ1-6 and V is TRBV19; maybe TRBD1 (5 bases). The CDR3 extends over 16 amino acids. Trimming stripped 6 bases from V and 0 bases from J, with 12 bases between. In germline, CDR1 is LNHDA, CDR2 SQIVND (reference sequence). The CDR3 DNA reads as TGTGCCAGTAGCTTGGGGACGGTCTCCTATAATTCACCCCTCCACTTT. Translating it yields CASSLGTVSYNSPLHF.

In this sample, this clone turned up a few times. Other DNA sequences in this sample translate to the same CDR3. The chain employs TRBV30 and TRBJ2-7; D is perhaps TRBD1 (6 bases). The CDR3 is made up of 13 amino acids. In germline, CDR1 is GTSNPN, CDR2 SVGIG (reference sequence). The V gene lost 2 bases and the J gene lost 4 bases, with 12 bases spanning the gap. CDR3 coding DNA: TGTGCCTGGAGTCTCCCCACAGGGTACGAGCAGTACTTC. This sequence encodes CAWSLPTGYEQYF.

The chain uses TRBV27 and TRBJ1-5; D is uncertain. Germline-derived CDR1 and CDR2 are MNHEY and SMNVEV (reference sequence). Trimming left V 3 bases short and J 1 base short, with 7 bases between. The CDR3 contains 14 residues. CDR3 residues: CASSFRVSNQPQHF. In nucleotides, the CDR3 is TGTGCCAGCAGTTTCCGGGTGAGCAATCAGCCCCAGCATTTT.

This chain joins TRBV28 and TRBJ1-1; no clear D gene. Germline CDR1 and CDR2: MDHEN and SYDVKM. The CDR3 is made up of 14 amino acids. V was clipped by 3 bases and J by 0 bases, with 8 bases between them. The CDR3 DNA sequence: TGTGCCAGCAGTTTTCGATTGGTGAACACTGAAGCTTTCTTT. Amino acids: CASSFRLVNTEAFF.

The CDR3 DNA reads as TGTGCCAGCAGCAAAGAAGGGCTAGCGGGGGCAGTATCATGTCTTACAGATACGCAGTATTTT. This translates into CASSKEGLAGAVSCLTDTQYF. V and J are TRBV21-1 and TRBJ2-3; the tabulated D call, TRBD2, remains unverified against the DNA. TRBV21-1 is a pseudogene segment. This CDR3 has 21 amino acids.

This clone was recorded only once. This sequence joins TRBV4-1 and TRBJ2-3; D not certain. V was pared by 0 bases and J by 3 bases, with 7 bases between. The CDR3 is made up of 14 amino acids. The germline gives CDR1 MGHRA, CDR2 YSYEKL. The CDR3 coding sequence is TGCGCCAGCAGCCAAGACGTCGGGACAGATACGCAGTATTTT. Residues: CASSQDVGTDTQYF.

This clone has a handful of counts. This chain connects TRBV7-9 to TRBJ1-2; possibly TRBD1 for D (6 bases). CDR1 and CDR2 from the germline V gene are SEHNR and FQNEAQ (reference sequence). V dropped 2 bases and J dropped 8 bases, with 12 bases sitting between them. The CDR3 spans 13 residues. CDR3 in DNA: TGTGCCAGCAGCTTACCGACAGGAGGGGGCTACACCTTC. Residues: CASSLPTGGGYTF.

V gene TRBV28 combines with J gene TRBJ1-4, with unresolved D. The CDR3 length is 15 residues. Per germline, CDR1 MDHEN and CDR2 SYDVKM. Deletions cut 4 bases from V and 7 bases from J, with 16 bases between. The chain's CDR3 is CASSSPGYESEKLFF. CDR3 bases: TGTGCCAGCAGTTCCCCGGGGTACGAGAGTGAAAAACTGTTTTTT.

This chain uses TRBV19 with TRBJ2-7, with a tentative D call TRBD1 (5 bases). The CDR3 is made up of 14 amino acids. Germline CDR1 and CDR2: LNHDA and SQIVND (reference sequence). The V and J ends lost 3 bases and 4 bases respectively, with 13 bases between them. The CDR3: CASSIEDTGYEQYF. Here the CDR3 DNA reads TGTGCCAGTAGTATCGAGGACACCGGGTACGAGCAGTACTTC.

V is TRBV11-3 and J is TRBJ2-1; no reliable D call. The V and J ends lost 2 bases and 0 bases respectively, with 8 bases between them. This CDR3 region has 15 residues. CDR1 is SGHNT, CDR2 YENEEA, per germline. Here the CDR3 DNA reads TGTGCCAGCAGCTTATGGGCTGGCTCCTACAATGAGCAGTTCTTC. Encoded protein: CASSLWAGSYNEQFF.

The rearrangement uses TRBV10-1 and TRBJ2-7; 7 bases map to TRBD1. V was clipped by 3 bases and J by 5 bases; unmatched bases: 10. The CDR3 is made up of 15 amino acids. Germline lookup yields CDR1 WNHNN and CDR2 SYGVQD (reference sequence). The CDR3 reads CASSDPGTAANEQYF. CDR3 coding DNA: TGCGCCAGCAGTGACCCCGGGACAGCCGCTAACGAGCAGTACTTC.

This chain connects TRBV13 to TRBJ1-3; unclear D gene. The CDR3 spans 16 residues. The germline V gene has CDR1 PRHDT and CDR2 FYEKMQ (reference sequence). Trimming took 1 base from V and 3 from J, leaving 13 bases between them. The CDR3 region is CASSLVGSGFGNTIYF. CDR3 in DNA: TGTGCCAGCAGCTTAGTGGGTTCGGGTTTTGGAAACACCATATATTTT.

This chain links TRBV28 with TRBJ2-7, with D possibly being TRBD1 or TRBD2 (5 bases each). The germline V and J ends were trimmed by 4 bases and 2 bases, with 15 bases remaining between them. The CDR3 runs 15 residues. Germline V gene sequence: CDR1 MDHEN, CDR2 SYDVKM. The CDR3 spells CASSSTGRNPYEQYF. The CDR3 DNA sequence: TGTGCCAGCAGTTCCACGGGACGGAACCCCTACGAGCAGTACTTC.

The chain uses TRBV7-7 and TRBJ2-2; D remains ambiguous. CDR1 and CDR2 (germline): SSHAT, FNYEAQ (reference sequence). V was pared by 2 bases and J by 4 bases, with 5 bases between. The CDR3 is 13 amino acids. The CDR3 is CASSLKSTGELFF. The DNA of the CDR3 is TGTGCCAGCAGCTTAAAGTCCACCGGGGAGCTGTTTTTT. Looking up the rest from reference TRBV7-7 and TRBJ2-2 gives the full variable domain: GAGVSQSPRYKVTKRGQDVTLRCDPISSHATLYWYQQALGQGPEFLTYFNYEAQPDKSGLPSDRFSAERPEGSISTLTIQRTEQRDSAMYRCASSLKSTGELFFGEGSRLTVL.

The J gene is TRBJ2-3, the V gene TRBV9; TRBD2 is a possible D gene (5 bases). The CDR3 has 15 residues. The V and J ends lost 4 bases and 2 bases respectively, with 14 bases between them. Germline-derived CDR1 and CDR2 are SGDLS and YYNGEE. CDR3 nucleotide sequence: TGTGCCAGCAGCCCCCGGAATAGCGCCACAGATACGCAGTATTTT. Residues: CASSPRNSATDTQYF.

CDR3 nucleotide sequence: TGTGCCACCAGCAGAGGGGGGGCCCTCTACGAGCAGTACTTC. Amino acid sequence: CATSRGGALYEQYF. The V and J genes are TRBV15 and TRBJ2-7; D may be TRBD1 or TRBD2 (6 bases each). V lost 1 base and J lost 3, with 10 bases in between. The CDR3 loop spans 14 amino acids. The germline gives CDR1 LNHNV, CDR2 YYDKDF (reference sequence). Full variable domain (remainder filled in from reference TRBV15 and TRBJ2-7): DAMVIQNPRYQVTQFGKPVTLSCSQTLNHNVMYWYQQKSSQAPKLLFHYYDKDFNNEADTPDNFQSRRPNTSFCFLDIRSPGLGDTAMYLCATSRGGALYEQYFGPGTRLTVT.

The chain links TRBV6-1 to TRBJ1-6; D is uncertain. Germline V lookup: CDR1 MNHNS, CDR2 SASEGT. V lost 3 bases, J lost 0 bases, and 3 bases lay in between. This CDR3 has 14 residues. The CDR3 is CASSDYSYNSPLHF. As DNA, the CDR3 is TGTGCCAGCAGTGACTACTCCTATAATTCACCCCTCCACTTT.

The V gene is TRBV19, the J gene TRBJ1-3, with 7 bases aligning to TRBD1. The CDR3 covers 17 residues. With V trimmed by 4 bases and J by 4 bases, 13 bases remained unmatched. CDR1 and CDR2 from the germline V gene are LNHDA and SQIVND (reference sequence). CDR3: CASSRTLDRVTGNTIYF. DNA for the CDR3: TGTGCCAGTAGTAGGACACTCGACAGGGTGACCGGAAACACCATATATTTT.

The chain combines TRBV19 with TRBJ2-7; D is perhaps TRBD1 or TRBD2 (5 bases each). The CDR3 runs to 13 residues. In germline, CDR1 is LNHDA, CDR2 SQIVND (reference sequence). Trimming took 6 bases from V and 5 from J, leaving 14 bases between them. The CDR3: CASRGVLWNEQYF. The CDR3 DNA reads TGTGCCAGTAGGGGGGTACTGTGGAACGAGCAGTACTTC.

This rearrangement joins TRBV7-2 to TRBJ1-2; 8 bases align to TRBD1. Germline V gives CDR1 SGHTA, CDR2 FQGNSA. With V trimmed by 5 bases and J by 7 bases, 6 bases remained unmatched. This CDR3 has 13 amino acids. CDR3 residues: CASSVDREGGYTF. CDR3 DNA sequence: TGTGCCAGCAGCGTGGACAGGGAGGGTGGCTACACCTTC.

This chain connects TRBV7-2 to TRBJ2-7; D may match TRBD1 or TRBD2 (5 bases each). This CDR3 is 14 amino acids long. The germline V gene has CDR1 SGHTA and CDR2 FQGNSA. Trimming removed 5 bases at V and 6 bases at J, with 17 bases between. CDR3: CASSMRPGPGEQYF. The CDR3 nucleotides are TGTGCCAGCAGCATGCGGCCGGGACCTGGCGAGCAGTACTTC. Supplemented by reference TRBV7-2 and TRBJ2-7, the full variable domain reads GAGVSQSPSNKVTEKGKDVELRCDPISGHTALYWYRQSLGQGLEFLIYFQGNSAPDKSGLPSDRFSAERTGGSVSTLTIQRTQQEDSAVYLCASSMRPGPGEQYFGPGTRLTVT.

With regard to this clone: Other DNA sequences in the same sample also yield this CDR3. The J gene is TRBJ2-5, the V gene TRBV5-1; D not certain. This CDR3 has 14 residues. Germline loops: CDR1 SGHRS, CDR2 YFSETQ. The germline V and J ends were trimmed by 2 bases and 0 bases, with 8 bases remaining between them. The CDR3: CASSLEGYQETQYF. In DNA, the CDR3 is TGCGCCAGCAGCTTAGAAGGGTACCAAGAGACCCAGTACTTC.

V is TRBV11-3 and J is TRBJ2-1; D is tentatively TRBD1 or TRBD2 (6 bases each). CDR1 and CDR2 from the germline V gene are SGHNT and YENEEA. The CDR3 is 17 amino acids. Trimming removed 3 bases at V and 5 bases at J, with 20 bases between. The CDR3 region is CASSFSGQNKKNNEQFF. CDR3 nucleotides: TGTGCCAGCAGCTTTAGCGGACAGAACAAAAAAAACAATGAGCAGTTCTTC.

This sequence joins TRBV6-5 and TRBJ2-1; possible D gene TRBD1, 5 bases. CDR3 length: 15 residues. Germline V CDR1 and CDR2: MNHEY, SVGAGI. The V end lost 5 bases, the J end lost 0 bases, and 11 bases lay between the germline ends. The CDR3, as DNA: TGTGCCAGCAGTCAACAGGTGACCTCCTACAATGAGCAGTTCTTC. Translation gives CASSQQVTSYNEQFF.